Shown below are 24 T cell receptor beta chains from a single sample sequenced in a study of T cells in Graves' hyperthyroidism and ophthalmopathy. TCR beta CDR3 regions were amplified from RNA. In the first-round RT-PCR of the TCR CDR3, the HTBI primer set was used. TCRdb used MiXCR to reprocess the multiplex PCR reads, holding one entry per CDR3 protein. This sample has about 400,000 distinct CDR3 sequences, with around 15% found just once. The sequenced material came from blood. These receptors were obtained from a man aged 50 or older with Graves' ophthalmopathy.

This clonotype has a count of ten or more. The chain recombines TRBV30 with TRBJ2-1, with 8 bases fitting TRBD2. Germline V gene sequence: CDR1 GTSNPN, CDR2 SVGIG (reference sequence). The junction had 7 bases not matched to a gene; V was cut back by 3 bases and J by 6 bases. The CDR3 is 14 amino acids. The CDR3 nucleotides read TGTGCCTGGAGCTGGATAGCGGGACTCAATGAGCAGTTCTTC. Translated: CAWSWIAGLNEQFF.

This clonotype occurred a few times. The chain has TRBV27 and TRBJ1-1, with TRBD1 as a possible D gene (6 bases). The CDR3 has 14 residues. The germline gives CDR1 MNHEY, CDR2 SMNVEV (reference sequence). The V gene lost 7 bases and the J gene lost 5 bases, with 17 bases spanning the gap. The CDR3 reads CASTKQGKGTEAFF. The DNA for the CDR3 is TGTGCCAGCACCAAACAGGGTAAAGGGACTGAAGCTTTCTTT.

There are many counts of this clonotype. This chain connects TRBV19 to TRBJ2-1; 7 bases align to TRBD2. The CDR3 is made up of 16 amino acids. The germline CDR1 and CDR2 sequences are LNHDA and SQIVND (reference sequence). V lost 6 bases, J lost 1 base, and 9 bases stayed unmatched. The CDR3 nucleotides read TGTGCCAGTAGCGACCTCAGCGGGACGTCCTACAATGAGCAGTTCTTC. Amino acid sequence: CASSDLSGTSYNEQFF.

In regard to this clonotype: A read error may produce the germline difference seen at one junction end. This chain connects TRBV19 to TRBJ2-2, with TRBD2 identical over 8 bases. This CDR3 region has 17 residues. Germline-derived CDR1 and CDR2 are LNHDA and SQIVND (reference sequence). CDR3 DNA: TGTGCCAGTAGTGTCAGGGCTAGCGGGTCGAACACCGGGGAGCTGGTTTTT. Translated: CASSVRASGSNTGELVF.

The CDR3 bases are TGTGCCAGCAGCTTATACAGGTCCCCGGAGCAGTACTTC. Translated, it gives CASSLYRSPEQYF. The chain recombines TRBV7-9 with TRBJ2-7; D may be TRBD1 (5 bases). V lost 2 bases and J 7 bases, leaving 12 bases between the germline ends. The CDR3 sequence is 13 residues long. Germline values: CDR1 SEHNR, CDR2 FQNEAQ (reference sequence). Full variable domain (remainder filled in from reference TRBV7-9 and TRBJ2-7): DTGVSQNPRHKITKRGQNVTFRCDPISEHNRLYWYRQTLGQGPEFLTYFQNEAQLEKSRLLSDRFSAERPKGSFSTLEIQRTEQGDSAMYLCASSLYRSPEQYFGPGTRLTVT.

This clonotype was seen repeatedly, ten times or more. CDR3 coding DNA: TGTGCCTGGAGTGTACTCGGTCTGGGCGGGGAGCTGTTTTTT. As protein: CAWSVLGLGGELFF. The rearrangement links TRBV30 to TRBJ2-2; D remains ambiguous. This CDR3 comprises 14 residues. V dropped 0 bases and J dropped 7 bases, with 12 bases sitting between them. Germline CDR1 and CDR2: GTSNPN and SVGIG (reference sequence).

This clonotype showed up just a few times. The chain links TRBV15 to TRBJ2-7; 9 bases fit TRBD2. Trimming removed 5 bases from V and 4 bases from J; junction bases left unmatched: 9. Germline V gene sequence: CDR1 LNHNV, CDR2 YYDKDF (reference sequence). The CDR3 is 15 residues long. CDR3 amino acids: CATSRIAGEKYEQYF. CDR3 bases: TGTGCCACCAGCCGGATAGCGGGAGAAAAGTACGAGCAGTACTTC.

This clonotype has a count of ten or more. This sequence joins TRBV29-1 and TRBJ2-1; no clear D. The CDR3 is made up of 14 amino acids. Germline loops: CDR1 SQVTM, CDR2 ANQGSEA. Trimming removed 6 bases at V and 3 bases at J, with 15 bases between. This chain's CDR3 is CSVRSGSSYNEQFF. The CDR3, as DNA: TGCAGCGTACGAAGTGGTAGCAGCTACAATGAGCAGTTCTTC.

At least ten counts were recorded for this clonotype. J is TRBJ2-3 and V is TRBV12-3 or TRBV12-4; 7 bases map to TRBD1. Trimming at V came to 7 bases and at J to 1 base, leaving 8 bases not matched to a gene. CDR3 length equals 15 residues. Here the CDR3 reads CASKPTGVGTDTQYF. The CDR3 DNA reads as TGTGCCAGCAAACCAACAGGGGTGGGCACAGATACGCAGTATTTT.

This clonotype was seen a handful of times. This chain uses TRBV6-1 with TRBJ2-7; the D call may be TRBD1 or TRBD2 (5 bases each). This CDR3 spans 14 amino acids. The ends were cut back, 3 bases at V and 0 bases at J, with 9 bases in the middle. CDR1 is MNHNS and CDR2 is SASEGT in the germline V gene. CDR3 sequence: CASSDWGTSYEQYF. In DNA, the CDR3 is TGTGCCAGCAGTGATTGGGGGACCTCCTACGAGCAGTACTTC.

This clonotype was found many times. The rearrangement links TRBV7-7 to TRBJ2-3; TRBD2 matches 7 bases. This CDR3 region has 12 residues. CDR1 is SSHAT and CDR2 is FNYEAQ in the germline V gene (reference sequence). The CDR3 region has the DNA TGTGCTAGCGGCGGGAGCGGGGATACGCAGTATTTT. It codes for CASGGSGDTQYF.

This clonotype has a count of ten or more. CDR3 in amino acids: CASSQWQDNEQFF. The CDR3, as DNA: TGTGCCAGCAGCCAATGGCAGGACAATGAGCAGTTCTTC. This rearrangement joins TRBV3-1 to TRBJ2-1; D is unclear. This CDR3 spans 13 amino acids. The V end was cut by 2 bases, the J end by 5 bases, with 7 bases between. The germline gives CDR1 LGHDT, CDR2 YNNKEL (reference sequence).

The V gene is TRBV5-1, the J gene TRBJ1-1; 12 bases match TRBD1. The J segment lost 1 base and the V segment lost 2 bases, leaving 3 bases of the junction unmatched. CDR1 is SGHRS, CDR2 YFSETQ, per germline. The CDR3 spans 16 residues. CDR3 sequence reads: CASSLMGQGANTEAFF. CDR3 bases: TGCGCCAGCAGCTTAATGGGACAGGGGGCGAACACTGAAGCTTTCTTT.

The chain links TRBV10-3 to TRBJ2-7; possible D gene TRBD1, 6 bases. The CDR3 has 13 amino acids. CDR1 is ENHRY and CDR2 is SYGVKD in the germline V gene. Trimming left V 3 bases short and J 7 bases short, with 13 bases between. CDR3 nucleotides: TGTGCCATCAGTGATCGGACAGTGGGGGAGCAGTACTTC. It specifies CAISDRTVGEQYF.

The rearrangement joins TRBV3-1 to TRBJ2-4, with 7 bases identical to TRBD1. The trim removed 6 bases at V and 6 bases at J, leaving 5 bases unmatched. CDR3 size: 13 residues. The germline V gene has CDR1 LGHDT and CDR2 YNNKEL (reference sequence). CDR3 protein: CASRRQGLNIQYF. DNA for the CDR3: TGTGCCAGCAGGAGACAGGGTTTAAACATTCAGTACTTC.

There are a few counts of this clonotype. V is TRBV30 and J is TRBJ2-1, with 10 bases identical to TRBD2. This CDR3 is 15 amino acids long. From germline, CDR1 is GTSNPN and CDR2 SVGIG (reference sequence). The J segment lost 4 bases and the V segment lost 4 bases, leaving 7 bases of the junction unmatched. The CDR3 DNA sequence: TGTGCCTGGACCGAACATAGCGGGGGGTACAATGAGCAGTTCTTC. Translating it yields CAWTEHSGGYNEQFF.

This clonotype was counted ten times or more. The V call is TRBV13, the J call TRBJ2-1; possible D gene TRBD2, 6 bases. The CDR3 runs 14 residues. CDR1 is PRHDT and CDR2 is FYEKMQ in the germline V gene (reference sequence). V lost 1 base and J lost 6, with 10 bases in between. The CDR3 is CASSLASGGNEQFF. CDR3 in DNA: TGTGCCAGCAGCTTAGCTTCCGGGGGCAATGAGCAGTTCTTC.

This clonotype was recorded at least ten times. The genes are TRBV27 and TRBJ1-1; possible D gene TRBD1, 6 bases. Germline V gene sequence: CDR1 MNHEY, CDR2 SMNVEV (reference sequence). This CDR3 spans 12 amino acids. Trimming removed 2 bases from V and 7 bases from J, with 8 bases in between. As DNA, the CDR3 is TGTGCCAGCAGTTTAGGCAGGGGTGAAGCTTTCTTT. It yields the protein CASSLGRGEAFF.

This clonotype showed up just a few times. The chain joins TRBV27 to TRBJ1-2; 7 bases are a match to TRBD1. V lost 10 bases, J lost 8 bases, and 10 bases stayed unmatched. This CDR3 spans 12 amino acids. Germline loops: CDR1 MNHEY, CDR2 SMNVEV (reference sequence). The CDR3 sequence is CATRTQGHGYTF. CDR3 DNA: TGTGCCACGAGGACACAGGGGCACGGCTACACCTTC.

The table lists this clonotype with a few counts. The V call is TRBV2, the J call TRBJ2-5; 9 bases line up with TRBD1. CDR3 length: 15 residues. J lost 5 bases, V lost 3 bases, and 7 bases had no gene match. Germline V gene sequence: CDR1 SNHLY, CDR2 FYNNEI. DNA for the CDR3: TGTGCCAGCAGTGAGGGGACAGGGACGCAGGAGACCCAGTACTTC. Translating gives CASSEGTGTQETQYF.

The chain links TRBV7-9 to TRBJ1-1; TRBD1 might be the D (6 bases). V was cut by 5 bases and J by 4 bases, with 17 bases left in between. CDR3 size: 15 residues. Germline V lookup: CDR1 SEHNR, CDR2 FQNEAQ (reference sequence). The CDR3 region is CASSPTTGSSTEAFF. The CDR3 bases are TGTGCCAGCAGCCCAACCACAGGGTCGAGCACTGAAGCTTTCTTT.

This clonotype was observed many times. The rearrangement uses TRBV3-1 and TRBJ2-4; 8 bases are a match to TRBD2. Trimming cost V 1 base and J 2 bases; bases outside gene matches: 7. The CDR3 is 17 amino acids. Germline-derived CDR1 and CDR2 are LGHDT and YNNKEL (reference sequence). The CDR3 loop is CASSQAPTSETKNIQYF. CDR3 nucleotide sequence: TGTGCCAGCAGCCAAGCCCCGACTAGCGAAACCAAAAACATTCAGTACTTC.

This clonotype was seen a few times. The rearrangement joins TRBV25-1 to TRBJ2-5, with D possibly TRBD1 on 5 matching bases. Trimming removed 2 bases at V and 5 bases at J, with 18 bases between. This CDR3 contains 16 residues. Germline CDR1 is MGHDK and CDR2 is SYGVNS. The CDR3 protein is CASSEGRQPRVETQYF. Here the CDR3 DNA reads TGTGCCAGCAGTGAAGGGCGACAGCCTCGGGTGGAGACCCAGTACTTC.

The chain employs TRBV12-3 or TRBV12-4 and TRBJ1-2, with D perhaps matching TRBD1 (6 bases). The CDR3 contains 15 residues. V was clipped by 5 bases and J by 0 bases, with 13 bases between them. The CDR3 nucleotides read TGTGCCAGCAGTCCCCAGGGGATTACTAACTATGGCTACACCTTC. Its protein product is CASSPQGITNYGYTF.